The following is a T cell receptor beta chain sequence with its context. Antigen: not known. The donors were healthy bone marrow donors. The data originate from a study of cytomegalovirus exposure and HLA in healthy donors. Overall study results and limits: In a later analysis, most CMV-associated TCR beta chains appeared HLA-restricted. Among the CMV-associated chains, three were confirmed in vitro as specific for CMV antigens.

PCR primers comprised 60 Vbeta and 13 Jbeta primers. Assay: immunoSEQ multiplex PCR; the TCRdb copy retains only in-frame clones and omits some. Among fewer than 250,000 clones listed, more than 70% were seen once. Germline loops: CDR1 MNHNS, CDR2 SASEGT. V trimming: 1 base; J trimming: 5 bases; junction bases outside the gene matches: 11. This CDR3 has 18 residues. This TCR came from a woman aged 40-49 years in good health and CMV-seronegative. The chain couples TRBV6-1 to TRBJ2-5; 12 bases are shared with TRBD2. Sequenced sample: PBMCs. The CDR3 region has the DNA TGTGCCAGCAGTGAAGACCCGGGACTAGCGGGTCTGGGGGAGACCCAGTACTTC. Its protein product is CASSEDPGLAGLGETQYF.